This T cell receptor beta chain was recovered during a study of blood T cell repertoires in COVID-19. The overall study: The cDNA or gDNA used as material had been derived from T cells, B-cell-depleted T cells, or PBMCs.

Original handling: It was from reference gene primer amplification that nucleated cell counts were estimated. The protocol was immunoSEQ multiplex PCR, while the TCRdb copy is restricted to in-frame clones and leaves out a portion. D and trimming come from the DNA, and the V and J calls and clone size come from that table. The sample has 130,000 to 150,000 clones; 80% are singletons. The CDR3 totals 12 residues. V was cut by 5 bases and J by 12 bases, with 15 bases left in between. Per germline, CDR1 KGHSH and CDR2 LQKENI. This sequence was found in a man aged 65 to 85 who had recovered from COVID-19. Sequenced: peripheral blood. The chain couples TRBV18 to TRBJ2-3; tentative D call: TRBD2 (5 bases). The CDR3 DNA reads as TGTGCCAGCTCAACGGGGAACGTCCACCAGTATTTT. It is translated as CASSTGNVHQYF.